These T cell receptor beta chains were read from a single sample in a study of cytotoxic CD8 clonotypes in ibrutinib-treated CLL. Only in-frame clones appear in the TCRdb table, and some are missing; sequencing was by immunoSEQ multiplex PCR. This table holds hundreds of thousands of clones, roughly 80% found once. Here the sequenced sample was PBMCs, taken before ibrutinib treatment. The receptors shown here come from a human donor with chronic lymphocytic leukemia. Both conserved end residues are part of each CDR3. Fields, in order: D gene, V gene, J gene, clone size, CDR3 DNA, CDR3 protein. The D gene is left open where the match is weak. For some rows the clone size is stated as once, few or many, or as a class when expanded; others skip it.

-,TRBV9,TRBJ2-3,-,TGTGCCAGCAGCGTCCAAAGCACTAGCACAGATACGCAGTATTTT,CASSVQSTSTDTQYF
-,TRBV18,TRBJ2-3,once,TGTGCCAGCTCAGTCGACTCAGGTTCTAGCACAGATACGCAGTATTTT,CASSVDSGSSTDTQYF
TRBD1,TRBV5-4,TRBJ2-1,-,TGTGCCAGCAGACCCCAGTGGGGGGGACAGGGAGACAATGAGCAGTTCTTC,CASRPQWGGQGDNEQFF
-,TRBV5-6,TRBJ2-7,-,TGTGCCAGCAGCCTGGTCGGGGGTTGGAACGAGCAGTACTTC,CASSLVGGWNEQYF
-,TRBV10-1,TRBJ1-5,-,TGCGCCAGCGGGGATAGCAATCAGCCCCAGCATTTT,CASGDSNQPQHF
-,TRBV6-5,TRBJ2-1,-,TGTGCCAGCAGTTACGCACCTTGGGGGTACAATGAGCAGTTCTTC,CASSYAPWGYNEQFF
TRBD2,TRBV5-6,TRBJ2-7,-,TGTGCCAGCAGCTTGGCTGTGACTAGCGAGCCCTACGAGCAGTACTTC,CASSLAVTSEPYEQYF
TRBD2,TRBV27,TRBJ2-1,-,TGTGCCACCGCCCTTGGAGCGGGAGTGTACAATGAGCAGTTCTTC,CATALGAGVYNEQFF
TRBD2,TRBV27,TRBJ2-1,-,TGTGCCAGCAGTGCCCGGTGGACTAGCGGTTACAATGAGCAGTTCTTC,CASSARWTSGYNEQFF
-,TRBV4-3,TRBJ2-2,-,TGCGCCAGCAGCCAAGTGTTTAGCGCCAACACCGGGGAGCTGTTTTTT,CASSQVFSANTGELFF
-,TRBV11-2,TRBJ2-5,-,TGTGCCAGCAGCTTAATGGGAGGAGAGACCCAGTACTTC,CASSLMGGETQYF
-,TRBV4-1,TRBJ2-5,-,TGCGCCAGCAGCCAAGGCCCACAAGAGACCCAGTACTTC,CASSQGPQETQYF
-,TRBV7-2,TRBJ2-5,-,TGTGCCAGCAGCTTTAGTCCGGGGCGCCGAGAGACCCAGTACTTC,CASSFSPGRRETQYF
-,TRBV4-1,TRBJ2-1,few,TGCGCCAGCAGCCAGACCCCCTTGAGGTCCTACAATGAGCAGTTCTTC,CASSQTPLRSYNEQFF
-,TRBV6-5,TRBJ1-1,-,TGTGCCAGCAGGTACGAACCGGGGTTGAACACTGAAGCTTTCTTT,CASRYEPGLNTEAFF
-,TRBV27,TRBJ1-1,-,TGTGCCAGCAGTTTTAATGGGGGCCCCACTGAAGCTTTCTTT,CASSFNGGPTEAFF
-,TRBV7-9,TRBJ2-1,-,TGTGCCAGCAGAAATAGCGGTGGCGGTGAGCAGTTCTTC,CASRNSGGGEQFF
TRBD1,TRBV5-4,TRBJ2-2,-,TGTGCCAGCAGCTTGGTGGACAGGGGAGCCGGGGAGCTGTTTTTT,CASSLVDRGAGELFF
-,TRBV5-1,TRBJ2-7,-,TGCGCCAGCAGCCCCGAGGGGTACGAGCAGTACTTC,CASSPEGYEQYF
-,TRBV29-1,TRBJ2-3,-,TGCAGCGTTGGAGGGGCCGCTATAAGCACAGATACGCAGTATTTT,CSVGGAAISTDTQYF
-,TRBV7-2,TRBJ1-5,-,TGTGCCAGCAGCTTAATGGCAAATCAAGAGCCCCAGCATTTT,CASSLMANQEPQHF
-,TRBV25-1,TRBJ2-2,-,TGTGCCAGCAGTGAGAATTGGGGGAGTAGTAGCACCGGGGAGCTGTTTTTT,CASSENWGSSSTGELFF
TRBD1,TRBV2,TRBJ1-1,-,TGTGCCAGCAGTGAATGGAAACGGGGGACAGAAGAAGCTTTCTTT,CASSEWKRGTEEAFF
-,TRBV11-3,TRBJ2-5,once,TGTGCCAGCAGCCAAGGATTTGGTCAAGAGACCCAGTACTTC,CASSQGFGQETQYF
-,TRBV6-5,TRBJ2-7,few,TGTGCCAGCACCCTCGGACTTAACTACGAGCAGTACTTC,CASTLGLNYEQYF
-,TRBV4-2,TRBJ2-7,-,TGTGCCAGCAGCCAAAGACCGGACGGTACCTACGAGCAGTACTTC,CASSQRPDGTYEQYF
-,TRBV4-2,TRBJ1-3,-,TGTGCCAGCAGCCAAGATGTCAGAAGCTCTGGAAACACCATATATTTT,CASSQDVRSSGNTIYF
-,TRBV19,TRBJ2-7,once,TGTGCCAGTAGTATTGGACAGAACTACGAGCAGTACTTC,CASSIGQNYEQYF
-,TRBV11-2,TRBJ2-3,-,TGTGCCAGCAGCTTGGGGGACCCAGGGGTAGATACGCAGTATTTT,CASSLGDPGVDTQYF
-,TRBV28,TRBJ2-1,-,TGTGCCAGTTCTTCGACGAGCTCCTACAATGAGCAGTTCTTC,CASSSTSSYNEQFF
-,TRBV5-1,TRBJ2-1,-,TGCGCCAGCAGCTTGGCGCCCAGCGGCGAATACAATGAGCAGTTCTTC,CASSLAPSGEYNEQFF
-,TRBV9,TRBJ2-5,-,TGTGCCAGCAGCGTAGACACAGGGCGGCAAGAGACCCAGTACTTC,CASSVDTGRQETQYF
-,TRBV10-3,TRBJ2-7,-,TGTGCCATCAGTGCTTCGTCGGGAGCCTACGAGCAGTACTTC,CAISASSGAYEQYF
TRBD2,TRBV4-1,TRBJ2-5,-,TGCGCCAGCAGCCAATCCTCTCCAGCGGGAGTAGGGACCCAGTACTTC,CASSQSSPAGVGTQYF
-,TRBV11-2,TRBJ2-5,once,TGTGCCAGCAGCTTAAACGCCGGGGCGTTACAAGAGACCCAGTACTTC,CASSLNAGALQETQYF
-,TRBV9,TRBJ2-3,-,TGTGCCAGCAGCGTAGGTCGAGGGGCGGGACGAGAGACAGATACGCAGTATTTT,CASSVGRGAGRETDTQYF
-,TRBV15,TRBJ2-1,once,TGTGCCACCAGCAGAGGGGGACCGCAGGAGCAGTTCTTC,CATSRGGPQEQFF
-,TRBV10-3,TRBJ1-2,few,TGTGCCATCAGTGAAAACTATGGCTACACCTTC,CAISENYGYTF
TRBD2,TRBV5-1,TRBJ2-1,few,TGCGCCAGCCCTACACTAGCGGGAGGGCCTATTCGCTACAATGAGCAGTTCTTC,CASPTLAGGPIRYNEQFF
TRBD2,TRBV9,TRBJ2-1,-,TGTGCCAGCAGCGTTACCAGCGGGAGGGCCCTCAGGTACAATGAGCAGTTCTTC,CASSVTSGRALRYNEQFF
TRBD2,TRBV7-9,TRBJ2-2,-,TGTGCCAGCACCCCCCCCGGGAGGCCCGGGGAGCTGTTTTTT,CASTPPGRPGELFF
-,TRBV6-6,TRBJ2-2,-,TGTGCCAGCAGTTCGACGGTGACCGGGGAGCTGTTTTTT,CASSSTVTGELFF
TRBD2,TRBV29-1,TRBJ2-4,-,TGCAGCGTTGAGGTGTTTGCGGGAGGGCCGGGGGCCAAAAACATTCAGTACTTC,CSVEVFAGGPGAKNIQYF
-,TRBV5-1,TRBJ1-3,-,TGCGCCAGCAGCCTGAGAGGGGCCAGAGGAAACACCATATATTTT,CASSLRGARGNTIYF
TRBD1,TRBV9,TRBJ2-1,-,TGTGCCAGCAGGGGAGAAGGGACAGACTACAATGAGCAGTTCTTC,CASRGEGTDYNEQFF
TRBD1,TRBV4-3,TRBJ2-1,-,TGCGCCAGCAGCCAAGAAGAGGGGGCGGTCTACAATGAGCAGTTCTTC,CASSQEEGAVYNEQFF
-,TRBV7-6,TRBJ2-2,-,TGTGCCAGCAGCTTAGGACCCTTCGGGGCCGGGGAGCTGTTTTTT,CASSLGPFGAGELFF
TRBD1,TRBV5-1,TRBJ2-2,-,TGCGCCAGCAGCCATGACAGGGATTGGGTTATAACCGGGGAGCTGTTTTTT,CASSHDRDWVITGELFF
-,TRBV6-5,TRBJ2-2,-,TGTGCCAGCACCCGTGGAGGGAACACCGGGGAGCTGTTTTTT,CASTRGGNTGELFF
-,TRBV4-3,TRBJ2-3,once,TGCGCCAGCAGCCTTGGACAGAACACAGATACGCAGTATTTT,CASSLGQNTDTQYF
TRBD2,TRBV15,TRBJ2-2,-,TGTGCCACCTCCGTCAGCGGGAGTTGGGTCGGGGAGCTGTTTTTT,CATSVSGSWVGELFF
-,TRBV5-6,TRBJ1-1,once,TGTGCCAGCAGCCCAAGGGACCGGGGGATCATGAACACTGAAGCTTTCTTT,CASSPRDRGIMNTEAFF
-,TRBV6-5,TRBJ2-1,few,TGTGCCAGCAGCAACACGGGCGATGAGCAGTTCTTC,CASSNTGDEQFF
-,TRBV25-1,TRBJ2-7,-,TGTGCCAGCAGTGCACGGTACGAGCAGTACTTC,CASSARYEQYF
TRBD2,TRBV27,TRBJ2-1,once,TGTGCCAGCAGGGGGGGGGTCAATGAGCAGTTCTTC,CASRGGVNEQFF
TRBD1,TRBV5-1,TRBJ2-2,-,TGCGCCAGCAGCTTGGTTTCAGGGGGCGGATCCGGGGAGCTGTTTTTT,CASSLVSGGGSGELFF
-,TRBV28,TRBJ2-7,-,TGTGCCAGCAGTTCCCCTGGGCGGAGGAGCTCCTACGAGCAGTACTTC,CASSSPGRRSSYEQYF
-,TRBV7-3,TRBJ1-1,-,TGTGCCAGCAGCTTACCAGGGAGCACTGAAGCTTTCTTT,CASSLPGSTEAFF
TRBD1,TRBV6-1,TRBJ2-7,-,TGTGCCAGCAGCAGGACAGGACTCTACGAGCAGTACTTC,CASSRTGLYEQYF
TRBD2,TRBV19,TRBJ2-1,-,TGTGCCAGTACCCAGACTAGCGCGAAGGAGCAGTTCTTC,CASTQTSAKEQFF